These 25 T cell receptor beta chains were sequenced from one sample in a study of multiple sclerosis patients with progressive multifocal leukoencephalopathy. This sample's time point: about 13 months of natalizumab therapy. Sequencing was performed with immunoSEQ multiplex PCR; in TCRdb, only in-frame clones are kept and a portion is missing. The data hold fewer than 35,000 clones, with around 90% observed a single time. The sequencing here drew on PBMCs, taken from a patient treated with natalizumab. All receptors derive from a human donor with multiple sclerosis.

The rearrangement links TRBV15 to TRBJ1-1; D call uncertain. This CDR3 is 14 amino acids long. V gave up 0 bases and J gave up 2 bases, with 7 bases separating them. Looked up from germline, CDR1 is LNHNV and CDR2 is YYDKDF (reference sequence). The CDR3 sequence is CATSRESVNTEAFF. CDR3 coding DNA: TGTGCCACCAGCAGAGAGTCCGTCAACACTGAAGCTTTCTTT.

Worth noting for this clone: The same CDR3 can be traced to other DNA sequences in this sample. This chain joins TRBV4-3 and TRBJ1-2; D is unclear. V lost 0 bases and J 8 bases, leaving 16 bases between the germline ends. In germline, CDR1 is LGHNA, CDR2 YSLEER. There are 15 residues in the CDR3. The CDR3 here is CASSQDRTRLGGYTF. CDR3 in DNA: TGCGCCAGCAGCCAAGATCGTACACGGCTCGGGGGCTACACCTTC.

DNA of the CDR3: TGTGCCAGCTCACCACCTTTGAGACAGGGGTTGTACGAGCAGTACTTC. Its translation: CASSPPLRQGLYEQYF. V usage is TRBV18 and J usage is TRBJ2-7; 8 nucleotides agree with TRBD1. The CDR3 consists of 16 residues. J lost 4 bases, V lost 0 bases, and 8 bases had no gene match. Germline CDR1 is KGHSH and CDR2 is LQKENI.

The CDR3 DNA sequence: TGTGCCAGCAGCCCACTAGGCAGGGTTGGAGGCTACACCTTC. Its protein is CASSPLGRVGGYTF. This sequence joins TRBV7-2 and TRBJ1-2; D might be TRBD1 (5 bases). CDR1 is SGHTA, CDR2 FQGNSA, per germline. V lost 5 bases and J lost 8, with 18 bases in between. The length of the CDR3 is 14 residues.

On this clone: The identical CDR3 is also encoded by other nucleotide sequences in the sample. V gene TRBV19 combines with J gene TRBJ1-4; 11 bases map to TRBD1. The CDR3 has 15 residues. Germline V CDR1 and CDR2: LNHDA, SQIVND (reference sequence). The trim removed 5 bases at V and 10 bases at J, leaving 9 bases unmatched. CDR3 residues: CASSGPGTGGGKLFF. The DNA for the CDR3 is TGTGCCAGTAGTGGGCCCGGGACAGGGGGAGGAAAACTGTTTTTT.

The CDR3 DNA is TGCGCCAGCAGTCAATCGCAGCATCCGAGGCCCCAGCATTTT. Amino acids: CASSQSQHPRPQHF. V usage is TRBV23-1 and J usage is TRBJ1-5; no definite D call. Being an ORF, TRBV23-1 has a function that is uncertain. The CDR3 totals 14 residues. Trimming took off 0 bases at V and 9 bases at J, with 12 bases between the two ends.

The CDR3 sequence: CATSDYEGSYNSPLHF. The CDR3, as DNA: TGTGCCACCTCCGATTATGAGGGTTCCTATAATTCACCCCTCCACTTT. The genes are TRBV11-2 and TRBJ1-6, with D uncertain. This CDR3 comprises 16 residues. CDR1 and CDR2 from the germline V gene are SGHAT and FQNNGV. Deletions cut 10 bases from V and 1 base from J, with 17 bases between. Using reference TRBV11-2 and TRBJ1-6 for the parts outside the CDR3, the full variable domain is EAGVAQSPRYKIIEKRQSVAFWCNPISGHATLYWYQQILGQGPKLLIQFQNNGVVDDSQLPKDRFSAERLKGVDSTLKIQPAKLEDSAVYLCATSDYEGSYNSPLHFGNGTRLTVT.

This clone has just one count. V gene TRBV5-4 combines with J gene TRBJ2-5; D remains ambiguous. CDR3 size: 14 residues. The V and J ends lost 1 base and 3 bases respectively, with 10 bases between them. Germline V gene sequence: CDR1 SGHNT, CDR2 YYREEE (reference sequence). CDR3 in amino acids: CASSLSSVEETQYF. The CDR3 DNA follows: TGTGCCAGCAGCTTGTCGTCTGTGGAAGAGACCCAGTACTTC.

This clone is a singleton in its sample. The CDR3 nucleotides read TGTGCCAGCAGCTTAGGAGGGTTGGGTTTCTTT. This encodes CASSLGGLGFF. This rearrangement joins TRBV11-2 to TRBJ1-1; no clear D gene. CDR3 size: 11 residues. Trimming left V 1 base short and J 13 bases short, with 10 bases between. Looked up from germline, CDR1 is SGHAT and CDR2 is FQNNGV.

With regard to this clone: Because the CDR3's place on the DNA is in doubt, the DNA is left out and the CDR3 is given as listed by TCRdb. The rearrangement links TRBV5-3 to TRBJ1-4. TRBV5-3 is known as an ORF, though its function is uncertain. 14 amino acids form the CDR3, both terminal residues included. The CDR3 reads CARSREGEKKNCFF.

The chain uses TRBV5-4 and TRBJ1-3; the D gene is possibly TRBD1 (5 bases). CDR1 is SGHNT and CDR2 is YYREEE in the germline V gene (reference sequence). The V end lost 0 bases, the J end lost 4 bases, and 11 bases lay between the germline ends. This CDR3 comprises 15 residues. CDR3 DNA: TGTGCCAGCAGCTTGGCCGGGGGGTCCGGAAACACCATATATTTT. Translating gives CASSLAGGSGNTIYF.

This sequence joins TRBV5-1 and TRBJ2-3; no clear D gene. The V gene lost 4 bases and the J gene lost 4 bases, with 10 bases spanning the gap. This CDR3 contains 13 residues. Germline CDR1 SGHRS, CDR2 YFSETQ. In DNA form, the CDR3 reads TGCGCCAGCAGCCGACACCACCCAGATACGCAGTATTTT. This sequence encodes CASSRHHPDTQYF.

The chain has TRBV4-3 and TRBJ1-1; D gene uncertain. Germline V gene lookup returns CDR1 LGHNA and CDR2 YSLEER. The CDR3 has 13 amino acids. The V gene lost 3 bases and the J gene lost 0 bases, with 5 bases spanning the gap. In DNA form, the CDR3 reads TGCGCCAGCAGCCATAACATGAACACTGAAGCTTTCTTT. Protein sequence: CASSHNMNTEAFF.

The chain uses TRBV15 and TRBJ2-7; D may correspond to TRBD1 or TRBD2 (5 bases each). The CDR3 covers 15 residues. Germline-derived CDR1 and CDR2 are LNHNV and YYDKDF (reference sequence). V was clipped by 0 bases and J by 7 bases, with 16 bases between them. The CDR3 reads CATSRDSSGSGEQYF. The CDR3 DNA reads TGTGCCACCAGCAGAGATTCGTCGGGATCAGGGGAGCAGTACTTC.

This clone was counted once. The V and J genes are TRBV4-1 and TRBJ1-5; weak D call: TRBD1 (5 bases). Germline CDR1 is MGHRA and CDR2 is YSYEKL. The CDR3 contains 15 residues. V was pared by 2 bases and J by 9 bases, with 17 bases between. CDR3 nucleotides: TGCGCCAGCAGCCAAAATCCCGGGACCGCCCGGCCCCAGCATTTT. Its translation: CASSQNPGTARPQHF.

J is TRBJ2-1 and V is TRBV6-5; D might be TRBD2 (7 bases). The ends were cut back, 0 bases at V and 6 bases at J, with 12 bases in the middle. The CDR3 loop spans 15 amino acids. In germline, CDR1 is MNHEY, CDR2 SVGAGI. CDR3 coding DNA: TGTGCCAGCAGTTACTCGGGGGGGGCCCGCAATGAGCAGTTCTTC. Amino acids: CASSYSGGARNEQFF.

The V and J genes are TRBV5-4 and TRBJ1-5; TRBD1 matches at 9 bases. CDR1 SGHNT and CDR2 YYREEE come from the germline V gene (reference sequence). The CDR3 is 14 residues long. Trimming at V came to 4 bases and at J to 4 bases, leaving 3 bases not matched to a gene. Here the CDR3 DNA reads TGTGCCAGCAGCCGGGACAGGGAGAATCAGCCCCAGCATTTT. It is translated as CASSRDRENQPQHF. Supplemented by reference TRBV5-4 and TRBJ1-5, the full variable domain reads ETGVTQSPTHLIKTRGQQVTLRCSSQSGHNTVSWYQQALGQGPQFIFQYYREEENGRGNFPPRFSGLQFPNYSSELNVNALELDDSALYLCASSRDRENQPQHFGDGTRLSIL.

The genes are TRBV5-1 and TRBJ1-1; D gene uncertain. CDR3 length: 13 amino acids. The germline V gene has CDR1 SGHRS and CDR2 YFSETQ. Trimming took off 4 bases at V and 3 bases at J, with 10 bases between the two ends. In nucleotides, the CDR3 is TGCGCCAGCAGCCTACTTCAGGACACTGAAGCTTTCTTT. It yields the protein CASSLLQDTEAFF.

The chain has TRBV29-1 and TRBJ2-4; 7 bases agree with TRBD1. This CDR3 region has 15 residues. Trimming at V came to 0 bases and at J to 6 bases, leaving 8 bases not matched to a gene. CDR1 and CDR2 from the germline V gene are SQVTM and ANQGSEA. CDR3 coding DNA: TGCAGCGTTGAAGATCTAGGGACAGTAGCAAACATTCAGTACTTC. Translation: CSVEDLGTVANIQYF.

The count of this clone is one. The chain uses TRBV27 and TRBJ1-2, with D perhaps matching TRBD1 (6 bases). Germline V gene lookup returns CDR1 MNHEY and CDR2 SMNVEV (reference sequence). V was shortened by 8 bases and J by 0 bases, with 10 bases between the two germline ends. CDR3 length: 13 amino acids. CDR3 nucleotide sequence: TGTGCCAGCGGCGGGGGCTCTAACTATGGCTACACCTTC. Encoded protein: CASGGGSNYGYTF.

This sequence joins TRBV6-5 and TRBJ2-3; 9 nucleotides match TRBD2. This CDR3 region has 14 residues. From germline, CDR1 is MNHEY and CDR2 SVGAGI. V was pared by 7 bases and J by 0 bases, with 2 bases of the junction left unmatched. In nucleotides, the CDR3 is TGTGCCAGCAACCTAGCGGGGAGCACAGATACGCAGTATTTT. It encodes CASNLAGSTDTQYF.

This chain joins TRBV5-4 and TRBJ2-3; no reliable D call. V was trimmed by 4 bases and J by 2 bases, leaving 5 bases between them. In germline, CDR1 is SGHNT, CDR2 YYREEE (reference sequence). The CDR3 covers 12 residues. In nucleotides, the CDR3 is TGTGCCAGCAGCCTAGACACAGATACGCAGTATTTT. It translates to CASSLDTDTQYF.

This clone was recorded only once. V and J are TRBV9 and TRBJ1-1, with D unresolved. This CDR3 has 15 amino acids. V lost 4 bases and J lost 1, with 14 bases in between. Germline CDR1 reads SGDLS; CDR2 reads YYNGEE. For the CDR3, the DNA is TGTGCCAGCAGCACCGGCTTGGGCGGGAACACTGAAGCTTTCTTT. Translation: CASSTGLGGNTEAFF.

The CDR3 DNA reads TGTGCCAGCAGTGACAGGGGGTTAAATGAAAAACTGTTTTTT. This gives the protein CASSDRGLNEKLFF. This chain connects TRBV2 to TRBJ1-4; 7 bases line up with TRBD1. CDR1 is SNHLY and CDR2 is FYNNEI in the germline V gene. After removal of 3 bases from V and 5 bases from J, the junction contained 3 bases not matched to a gene. The CDR3 has 14 residues.

The chain joins TRBV2 to TRBJ2-1; D perhaps matches TRBD2 (6 bases). Germline CDR1 reads SNHLY; CDR2 reads FYNNEI. The CDR3 length is 12 residues. The V gene lost 8 bases and the J gene lost 4 bases, with 9 bases spanning the gap. The CDR3 nucleotides are TGTGCCAGCTCCGGGGGTTACAATGAGCAGTTCTTC. It specifies CASSGGYNEQFF.